Here is one T cell receptor beta chain with its context. The germline CDR1 and CDR2 sequences are KGHDR and SFDVKD. The CDR3 is 14 amino acids. With 4 bases removed from V and 7 bases from J, the gap between germline ends came to 13 bases. As originally analysed: Estimates of nucleated cell counts were drawn from the amplification of reference gene primers. Using immunoSEQ multiplex PCR, the repertoire was profiled, and TCRdb retains in-frame clones only, with some absent. The V and J calls and clone size are taken from that table; D and trimming were inferred from the DNA. In the table there are around 200,000 clones, approximately 82% of which are singletons. This specimen belongs to a study of blood T cell repertoires in COVID-19. Study-level background: Donors in the United States, Italy and Spain gave samples during acute or convalescent COVID-19. T cells, B-cell-depleted T cells, or PBMCs provided the cDNA or gDNA that served as material.

Sequencing was performed on peripheral blood. The sequence was obtained from a woman aged 45-59 years with acute or convalescent COVID-19. The chain has TRBV24-1 and TRBJ2-1, with D perhaps TRBD1 (5 bases). The CDR3 nucleotides are TGTGCCACCAGTGACCAAACCGACAGAAATGAGCAGTTCTTC. Its translation is CATSDQTDRNEQFF.